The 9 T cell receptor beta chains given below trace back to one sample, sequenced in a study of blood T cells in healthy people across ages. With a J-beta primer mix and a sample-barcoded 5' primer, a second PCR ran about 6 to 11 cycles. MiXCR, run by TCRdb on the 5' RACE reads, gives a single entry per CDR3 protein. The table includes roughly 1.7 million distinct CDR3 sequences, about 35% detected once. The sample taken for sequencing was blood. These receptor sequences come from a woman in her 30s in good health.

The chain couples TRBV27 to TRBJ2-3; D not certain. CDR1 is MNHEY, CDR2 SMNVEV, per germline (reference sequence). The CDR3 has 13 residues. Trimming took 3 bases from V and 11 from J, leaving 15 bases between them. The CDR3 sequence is CASSFPHGMGQYF. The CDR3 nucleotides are TGTGCCAGCAGTTTTCCCCATGGGATGGGGCAGTATTTT.

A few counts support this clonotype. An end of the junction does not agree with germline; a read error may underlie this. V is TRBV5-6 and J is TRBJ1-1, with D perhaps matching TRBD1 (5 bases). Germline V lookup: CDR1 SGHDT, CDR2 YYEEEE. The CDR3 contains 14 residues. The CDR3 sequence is CASTLGEGRTEAFF. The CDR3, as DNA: TGTGCCAGCACCTTGGGAGAGGGGCGGACTGAAGCTTTCTTT.

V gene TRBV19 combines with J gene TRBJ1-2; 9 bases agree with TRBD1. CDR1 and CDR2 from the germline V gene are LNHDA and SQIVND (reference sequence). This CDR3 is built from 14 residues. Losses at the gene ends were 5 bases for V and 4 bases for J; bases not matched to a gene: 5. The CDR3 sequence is CASSPDRGFYGYTF. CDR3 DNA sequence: TGTGCCAGTAGTCCCGACAGGGGGTTCTATGGCTACACCTTC.

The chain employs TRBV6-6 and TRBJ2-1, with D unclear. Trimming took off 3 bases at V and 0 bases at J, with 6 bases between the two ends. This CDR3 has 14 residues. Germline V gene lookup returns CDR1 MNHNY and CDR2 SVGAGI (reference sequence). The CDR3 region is CASSYSHSYNEQFF. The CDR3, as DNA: TGTGCCAGCAGTTATTCGCACTCCTACAATGAGCAGTTCTTC.

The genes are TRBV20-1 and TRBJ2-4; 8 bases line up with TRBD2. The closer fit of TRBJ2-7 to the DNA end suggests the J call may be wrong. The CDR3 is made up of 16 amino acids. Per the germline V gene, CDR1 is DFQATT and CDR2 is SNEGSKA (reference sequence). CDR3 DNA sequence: TGCAGTGCTCTGTCGAAGGAGTCGGGAGGGCCCCGCGAGCAGTACTTC. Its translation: CSALSKESGGPREQYF.

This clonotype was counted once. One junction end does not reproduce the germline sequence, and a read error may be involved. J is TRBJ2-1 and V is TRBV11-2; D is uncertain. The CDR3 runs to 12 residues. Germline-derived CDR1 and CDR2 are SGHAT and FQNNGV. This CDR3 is CANSLFLHEQFF. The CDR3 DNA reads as TGTGCCAACAGCCTCTTTCTGCATGAGCAGTTCTTC.

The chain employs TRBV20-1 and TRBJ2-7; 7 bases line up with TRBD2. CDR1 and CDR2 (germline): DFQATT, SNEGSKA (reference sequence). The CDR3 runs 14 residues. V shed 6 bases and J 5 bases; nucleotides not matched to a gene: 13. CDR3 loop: CSARTSERGDEQYF. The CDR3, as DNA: TGCAGTGCCCGTACTAGCGAACGGGGCGACGAGCAGTACTTC.

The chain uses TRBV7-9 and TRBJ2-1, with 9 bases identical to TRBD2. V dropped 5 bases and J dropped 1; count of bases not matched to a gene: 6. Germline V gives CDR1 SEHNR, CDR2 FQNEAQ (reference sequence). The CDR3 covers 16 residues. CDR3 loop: CASSVLSGGSYNEQFF. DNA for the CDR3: TGTGCCAGCAGCGTTCTTAGCGGGGGTTCCTACAATGAGCAGTTCTTC.

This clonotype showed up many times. As DNA, the CDR3 is TGCAGTGCTAGAGAACCGGACAGGGGCGTTACTGGCTACACCTTC. It specifies CSAREPDRGVTGYTF. The chain links TRBV20-1 to TRBJ1-2, with TRBD1 identical over 9 bases. Germline CDR1 reads DFQATT; CDR2 reads SNEGSKA (reference sequence). This CDR3 region has 15 residues. V was clipped by 0 bases and J by 7 bases; unmatched bases: 9.